The 12 T cell receptor beta chains in this list originate from one sample, sequenced in a study of spatial heterogeneity in lung cancer. TCRdb itself ran the 5' RACE reads through MiXCR, one entry per CDR3 protein. The sample comprises around 41,000 distinct CDR3 sequences, more than 20% of which are singletons, and roughly 7.2% rests with the top ten. The time point: blood at routine non-recurrence follow-up after resection. The sample consisted of PBMCs, taken at follow-up. Every receptor here comes from a female donor with early-stage non-small cell lung cancer.

The rearrangement links TRBV29-1 to TRBJ1-4, with 7 bases matching TRBD1. V lost 5 bases, J lost 8 bases, and 11 bases stayed unmatched. The CDR3 is 14 residues long. The V gene's germline CDR1 is SQVTM and CDR2 ANQGSEA. CDR3 coding DNA: TGCAGCGTTCTCACGACAGGGCGGGGAGAAAAACTGTTTTTT. Translating it yields CSVLTTGRGEKLFF.

This clonotype turned up a few times. J is TRBJ2-5 and V is TRBV20-1, with D unresolved. Germline V lookup: CDR1 DFQATT, CDR2 SNEGSKA (reference sequence). Between the trimmed V and J ends, which lost 0 bases and 4 bases, there was a span of 3 bases. The CDR3 length is 11 residues. The CDR3 region is CSARDRETQYF. The CDR3 DNA reads TGCAGTGCTAGAGATCGAGAGACCCAGTACTTC.

Of note for this clonotype: This may be a read error, as it is one base from a much larger clone. The chain couples TRBV7-9 to TRBJ2-2; no definite D call. CDR3 size: 14 residues. Germline CDR1 is SEHNR and CDR2 is FQNEAQ (reference sequence). The CDR3 protein is CAGSWESNTGELFF. Written as DNA, the CDR3 is TGTGCCGGCAGCTGGGAATCAAACACCGGGGAGCTGTTTTTT.

The chain carries TRBV20-1 and TRBJ1-5; maybe TRBD1 (5 bases). The CDR3 has 13 residues. Germline V gene sequence: CDR1 DFQATT, CDR2 SNEGSKA (reference sequence). V lost 6 bases, J lost 4 bases, and 13 bases lay in between. DNA of the CDR3: TGCAGTGCCTACGACAGACCTAATCAGCCCCAGCATTTT. It encodes CSAYDRPNQPQHF.

This clonotype showed up many times. This chain links TRBV6-5 with TRBJ2-1, with D hard to call. Trimming pared 10 bases from V and 1 base from J, leaving 8 bases between. The germline gives CDR1 MNHEY, CDR2 SVGAGI. This CDR3 contains 12 residues. CDR3 DNA sequence: TGTGCCACCCTTAGATCCTACAATGAGCAGTTCTTC. Amino acids: CATLRSYNEQFF.

By frequency in the sample, this clonotype is medium-sized (0.01 to 0.1%). The chain combines TRBV10-3 with TRBJ2-1, with D unclear. Germline V gene sequence: CDR1 ENHRY, CDR2 SYGVKD. The CDR3 covers 14 residues. The V end lost 0 bases, the J end lost 6 bases, and 9 bases lay between the germline ends. The CDR3 here is CAISESQTVNEQFF. The CDR3 coding sequence is TGTGCCATCAGTGAGTCCCAAACAGTCAATGAGCAGTTCTTC.

This sequence joins TRBV7-3 and TRBJ1-2; possible D gene TRBD1, 6 bases. The CDR3 contains 17 residues. Trimming removed 2 bases at V and 0 bases at J, with 16 bases between. Germline loops: CDR1 SGHTA, CDR2 FQGTGA. CDR3 in DNA: TGTGCCAGCAGCTTACGGAGGGGGACGCGTCCTAACTATGGCTACACCTTC. This codes for CASSLRRGTRPNYGYTF. Supplemented by reference TRBV7-3 and TRBJ1-2, the full variable domain reads GAGVSQTPSNKVTEKGKYVELRCDPISGHTALYWYRQSLGQGPEFLIYFQGTGAADDSGLPNDRFFAVRPEGSVSTLKIQRTERGDSAVYLCASSLRRGTRPNYGYTFGSGTRLTVV.

This clonotype was observed many times. The genes are TRBV12-3 or TRBV12-4 and TRBJ2-6; D uncertain. V shed 3 bases and J shed 0 bases, with 12 bases lying between them. CDR3 size: 17 residues. CDR3 in amino acids: CASSFHPTVSGANVLTF. The CDR3 nucleotides are TGTGCCAGCAGTTTTCATCCTACGGTCTCTGGGGCCAACGTCCTGACTTTC.

This clonotype was found a few times. The chain joins TRBV10-3 to TRBJ2-6; a weak D match, TRBD1 (5 bases). Trimming removed 6 bases at V and 0 bases at J, with 15 bases between. The CDR3 covers 17 residues. CDR1 ENHRY and CDR2 SYGVKD come from the germline V gene. The CDR3 reads CAIRPQTVLSGANVLTF. CDR3 DNA: TGTGCCATCAGACCCCAGACAGTGCTCTCTGGGGCCAACGTCCTGACTTTC.

V and J are TRBV7-6 and TRBJ1-3; no clear D gene. V dropped 0 bases and J dropped 3 bases, with 9 bases sitting between them. The CDR3 has 15 residues. Per germline, CDR1 SGHVS and CDR2 FNYEAQ. This CDR3 reads CASSLAQRDGNTIYF. As DNA, the CDR3 is TGTGCCAGCAGCTTAGCACAGAGGGATGGAAACACCATATATTTT. Looking up the rest from reference TRBV7-6 and TRBJ1-3 gives the full variable domain: GAGVSQSPRYKVTKRGQDVALRCDPISGHVSLYWYRQALGQGPEFLTYFNYEAQQDKSGLPNDRFSAERPEGSISTLTIQRTEQRDSAMYRCASSLAQRDGNTIYFGEGSWLTVV.

This clonotype was seen a few times. This chain uses TRBV6-2 or TRBV6-3 with TRBJ2-7, with D perhaps given as TRBD1 or TRBD2 (5 bases each). V shed 8 bases and J shed 6 bases, with 17 bases lying between them. CDR3 length equals 13 residues. Germline V gene lookup returns CDR1 MNHEY and CDR2 SVGEGT. The CDR3 region is CASGRWGFGEQYF. In DNA form, the CDR3 reads TGTGCCAGCGGGCGGTGGGGGTTTGGCGAGCAGTACTTC.

Many counts were recorded for this clonotype. The chain combines TRBV15 with TRBJ2-7; D gene unclear. Trimming pared 3 bases from V and 0 bases from J, leaving 9 bases between. The germline CDR1 and CDR2 sequences are LNHNV and YYDKDF (reference sequence). This CDR3 region has 14 residues. DNA for the CDR3: TGTGCCACCAGCAGGTCGGGCAACTCCTACGAGCAGTACTTC. This translates into CATSRSGNSYEQYF.